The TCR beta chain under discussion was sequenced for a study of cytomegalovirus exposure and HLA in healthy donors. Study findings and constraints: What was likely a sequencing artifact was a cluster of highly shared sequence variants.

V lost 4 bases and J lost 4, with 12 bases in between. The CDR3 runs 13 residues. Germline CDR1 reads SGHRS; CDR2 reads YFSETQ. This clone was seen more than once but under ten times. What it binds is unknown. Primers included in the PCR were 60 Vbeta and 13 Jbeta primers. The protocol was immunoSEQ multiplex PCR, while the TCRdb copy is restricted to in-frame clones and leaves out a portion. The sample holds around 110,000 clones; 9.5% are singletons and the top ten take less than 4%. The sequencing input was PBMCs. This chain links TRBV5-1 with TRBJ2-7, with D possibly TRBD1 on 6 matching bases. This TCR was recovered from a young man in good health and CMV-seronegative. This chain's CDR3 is CASSTTGPYEQYF. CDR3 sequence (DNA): TGCGCCAGCAGCACGACAGGACCTTACGAGCAGTACTTC.